A single sample is the source of the 8 T cell receptor beta chains below, sequenced in a study of blood T cell repertoires in COVID-19. TCRdb's table, derived via immunoSEQ multiplex PCR, lists solely in-frame clones and lacks some. The sample lists 110,000 to 150,000 clones; around 89% were seen once. Material: peripheral blood. Every receptor here comes from a man aged 60-69 years with active or convalescent COVID-19.

The chain uses TRBV7-9 and TRBJ1-1; no firm D call. This CDR3 is built from 13 residues. The V end was cut by 2 bases, the J end by 2 bases, with 6 bases between. Germline CDR1 SEHNR, CDR2 FQNEAQ (reference sequence). CDR3 in DNA: TGTGCCAGCAGCTTAAGCGCTAACACTGAAGCTTTCTTT. Its translation: CASSLSANTEAFF.

The chain links TRBV6-6 to TRBJ2-1; 9 nucleotides match TRBD1. CDR1 MNHNY and CDR2 SVGAGI come from the germline V gene (reference sequence). The CDR3 totals 16 residues. V trimming: 5 bases; J trimming: 4 bases; junction bases outside the gene matches: 9. The CDR3 sequence: CASSARTGQGYNEQFF. The CDR3, as DNA: TGTGCCAGCAGTGCACGCACGGGACAGGGTTACAATGAGCAGTTCTTC.

This clone was found a few times. The same CDR3 is also encoded by other DNA sequences in this sample. This chain connects TRBV5-1 to TRBJ2-1; the D gene is possibly TRBD2 (5 bases). V gave up 1 base and J gave up 7 bases, with 6 bases separating them. This CDR3 comprises 12 residues. Per germline, CDR1 SGHRS and CDR2 YFSETQ. The CDR3 sequence: CASSLRENEQFF. In DNA form, the CDR3 reads TGCGCCAGCAGCTTGAGGGAGAATGAGCAGTTCTTC.

In its sample, this clone was seen once. The rearrangement uses TRBV2 and TRBJ2-1, with a possible D match to TRBD2 (6 bases). Germline V gene data show CDR1 as SNHLY and CDR2 as FYNNEI. Deletions cut 7 bases from V and 8 bases from J, with 21 bases between. This CDR3 contains 15 residues. This CDR3 reads CASNYPRDFQDEQFF. CDR3 in DNA: TGTGCCAGCAATTACCCCCGGGACTTTCAGGATGAGCAGTTCTTC. Full variable domain (rest looked up from reference TRBV2 and TRBJ2-1): EPEVTQTPSHQVTQMGQEVILRCVPISNHLYFYWYRQILGQKVEFLVSFYNNEISEKSEIFDDQFSVERPDGSNFTLKIRSTKLEDSAMYFCASNYPRDFQDEQFFGPGTRLTVL.

The rearrangement uses TRBV7-9 and TRBJ1-3; D remains unclear. Germline lookup yields CDR1 SEHNR and CDR2 FQNEAQ (reference sequence). The V end lost 11 bases, the J end lost 0 bases, and 8 bases lay between the germline ends. The CDR3 spans 12 residues. DNA for the CDR3: TGTGCCGGGAGGGACTCTGGAAACACCATATATTTT. Amino acids: CAGRDSGNTIYF. The full variable domain, completed using reference TRBV7-9 and TRBJ1-3, is DTGVSQNPRHKITKRGQNVTFRCDPISEHNRLYWYRQTLGQGPEFLTYFQNEAQLEKSRLLSDRFSAERPKGSFSTLEIQRTEQGDSAMYLCAGRDSGNTIYFGEGSWLTVV.

This clone was seen only once. The V and J genes are TRBV9 and TRBJ2-7, with 7 nucleotides matching TRBD1. The CDR3 runs 15 residues. With V trimmed by 0 bases and J by 4 bases, 7 bases remained unmatched. Germline CDR1 is SGDLS and CDR2 is YYNGEE. The CDR3 is CASSVESGQQYEQYF. The CDR3 DNA is TGTGCCAGCAGCGTAGAGTCGGGACAGCAGTACGAGCAGTACTTC.

V usage is TRBV29-1 and J usage is TRBJ1-1; D is possibly TRBD1 (6 bases). Germline CDR1 is SQVTM and CDR2 is ANQGSEA. This CDR3 region has 13 residues. Trimming cost V 7 bases and J 1 base, with 13 bases left between them. The CDR3 DNA is TGCAGCGGAACACAGGGACCGAACACTGAAGCTTTCTTT. Its translation is CSGTQGPNTEAFF.

This chain links TRBV7-2 with TRBJ1-5, with D unclear. The CDR3 is made up of 15 amino acids. Trimming pared 5 bases from V and 1 base from J, leaving 12 bases between. The V gene's germline CDR1 is SGHTA and CDR2 FQGNSA. In nucleotides, the CDR3 is TGTGCCAGCAGCCAGAGGGTACAAAGCAATCAGCCCCAGCATTTT. It codes for CASSQRVQSNQPQHF.